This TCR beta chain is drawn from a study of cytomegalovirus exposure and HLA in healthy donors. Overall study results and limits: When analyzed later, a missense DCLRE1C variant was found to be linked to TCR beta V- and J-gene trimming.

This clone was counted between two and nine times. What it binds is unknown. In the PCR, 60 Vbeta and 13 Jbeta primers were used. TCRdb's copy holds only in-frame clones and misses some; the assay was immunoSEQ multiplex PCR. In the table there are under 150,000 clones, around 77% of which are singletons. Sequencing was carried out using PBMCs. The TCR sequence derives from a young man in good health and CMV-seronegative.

CDR3 loop: CASRRQRNSPLHF. CDR3 DNA sequence: TGTGCCAGCAGGAGACAGAGAAATTCACCCCTCCACTTT. This chain links TRBV6-5 with TRBJ1-6; D might be TRBD1 (5 bases). The V gene lost 6 bases and the J gene lost 7 bases, with 10 bases spanning the gap. The CDR3 contains 13 residues. Germline V lookup: CDR1 MNHEY, CDR2 SVGAGI.